This T cell receptor (beta chain) stems from a study of blood T cell repertoires in COVID-19. About the research overall: Sites across the United States, Italy and Spain contributed samples from acute and convalescent COVID-19. The analysed material was cDNA or gDNA that came from T cells, B-cell-depleted T cells, or PBMCs.

In the source study's methods: Reference gene primers were amplified, and this amplification served to estimate nucleated cell counts. Data came from immunoSEQ multiplex PCR; TCRdb stores just in-frame clones and leaves some out. The V and J calls and clone size come from that table; D and trimming were worked out from the DNA. The sample includes around 99,000 clones, approximately 80% of them seen just once. The sample taken for sequencing was peripheral blood. This clonotype originated in a man between 65 and 80 years old with acute or convalescent COVID-19.

The CDR3 DNA reads as TGTGCCAGCAGCTTAGGGTTCAGGCCGAGCTCTGGAAACACCATATATTTT. Amino acids: CASSLGFRPSSGNTIYF. The rearrangement links TRBV7-2 to TRBJ1-3; no reliable D call. Germline V CDR1 and CDR2: SGHTA, FQGNSA. The length of the CDR3 is 17 residues. Deletions cut 1 base from V and 0 bases from J, with 13 bases between.